A single sample gave rise to the 26 T cell receptor beta chains below, sequenced in a study of cytomegalovirus exposure and HLA in healthy donors. PCR used 60 Vbeta primers and 13 Jbeta primers. TCRdb keeps only in-frame clones here, not all; method: immunoSEQ multiplex PCR. Of approximately 100,000 clones listed, 79% are singletons. Sample: PBMCs. All receptors come from a female donor in good health and CMV-seropositive.

The chain carries TRBV5-6 and TRBJ1-2; no reliable D call. Trimming removed 5 bases from V and 0 bases from J, with 11 bases in between. Germline-derived CDR1 and CDR2 are SGHDT and YYEEEE. The CDR3 spans 14 residues. The CDR3 loop reads CASSPVTANYGYTF. Written as DNA, the CDR3 is TGTGCCAGCAGTCCAGTAACAGCTAACTATGGCTACACCTTC. Variable domain in full (rest from reference TRBV5-6 and TRBJ1-2): DAGVTQSPTHLIKTRGQQVTLRCSPKSGHDTVSWYQQALGQGPQFIFQYYEEEERQRGNFPDRFSGHQFPNYSSELNVNALLLGDSALYLCASSPVTANYGYTFGSGTRLTVV.

The CDR3 spells CASSDPGDEYF. In DNA, the CDR3 is TGCGCCAGCAGCGATCCGGGGGACGAGTACTTC. J is TRBJ2-7 and V is TRBV5-1; D might be TRBD2 (6 bases). The germline CDR1 and CDR2 sequences are SGHRS and YFSETQ. The CDR3 extends over 11 amino acids. V shed 4 bases and J shed 11 bases, with 13 bases lying between them.

The rearrangement joins TRBV30 to TRBJ2-7; the match to TRBD1 covers 7 bases. Germline V gene lookup returns CDR1 GTSNPN and CDR2 SVGIG (reference sequence). V gave up 1 base and J gave up 4 bases; unmatched junction bases: 1. CDR3 length: 12 residues. CDR3 region: CAWSGQGYEQYF. DNA for the CDR3: TGTGCCTGGAGTGGACAGGGTTACGAGCAGTACTTC.

This rearrangement joins TRBV6-5 to TRBJ2-7, with 10 bases matching TRBD2. CDR3 length: 15 amino acids. Trimming took 4 bases from V and 0 from J; bases not matched to a gene: 3. Per germline, CDR1 MNHEY and CDR2 SVGAGI. In nucleotides, the CDR3 is TGTGCCAGCAGTTCCCTAGCGGGGGCCTCCTACGAGCAGTACTTC. Its protein product is CASSSLAGASYEQYF.

Worth noting for this clone: At one boundary the junction diverges from the germline segment, which might be a read error. The chain carries TRBV2 and TRBJ1-4; D perhaps matches TRBD1 (6 bases). This CDR3 comprises 13 residues. CDR1 and CDR2 from the germline V gene are SNHLY and FYNNEI. CDR3 nucleotides: TGTGCCAGCCGTGACAGGCCAAATGAAAAACTGTTTTTT. Encoded protein: CASRDRPNEKLFF. Based on the CDR3 plus reference TRBV2 and TRBJ1-4, the full variable domain is EPEVTQTPSHQVTQMGQEVILRCVPISNHLYFYWYRQILGQKVEFLVSFYNNEISEKSEIFDDQFSVERPDGSNFTLKIRSTKLEDSAMYFCASRDRPNEKLFFGSGTQLSVL.

The chain has TRBV6-1 and TRBJ1-5, with D perhaps TRBD1 (5 bases). The CDR3 covers 12 residues. Trimming took off 7 bases at V and 7 bases at J, with 11 bases between the two ends. Germline V gene lookup returns CDR1 MNHNS and CDR2 SASEGT. CDR3 DNA sequence: TGTGCCAGCATCAGGGCGGGGCAGCCCCAGCATTTT. Encoded protein: CASIRAGQPQHF.

The V call is TRBV15, the J call TRBJ2-7; no firm D call. Trimming removed 8 bases from V and 2 bases from J, with 13 bases in between. The CDR3 is 13 amino acids. CDR1 is LNHNV, CDR2 YYDKDF, per germline (reference sequence). Written as DNA, the CDR3 is TGTGCCACCGCCCGTCCACCTACCTACGAGCAGTACTTC. Protein: CATARPPTYEQYF.

This clone is a singleton in its sample. The junction shows a germline mismatch at one end, possibly a read error. This chain uses TRBV6-5 with TRBJ2-4, with 10 bases matching TRBD2. Germline CDR1 MNHEY, CDR2 SVGAGI. The CDR3 is 13 amino acids. CDR3 bases: TGTGCCACTCAGGGACTAGCGCAAAACAGTCAGTACTTC. Translating gives CATQGLAQNSQYF.

This sequence joins TRBV10-2 and TRBJ1-2; D is ambiguous. The CDR3 sequence is 14 residues long. CDR1 and CDR2 from the germline V gene are WSHSY and SAAADI. Trimming stripped 0 bases from V and 4 bases from J, with 9 bases between. The DNA for the CDR3 is TGCGCCAGCAGTGAGTCGGGAGTTCTCTATGGCTACACCTTC. This gives the protein CASSESGVLYGYTF.

As DNA, the CDR3 is TGTGCCAGCAGTTCGGGGGGCGGGAGCCTGTTCTCCTACAATGAGCAGTTCTTC. It specifies CASSSGGGSLFSYNEQFF. The chain is built from TRBV14 and TRBJ2-1; perhaps TRBD2 as D (7 bases). CDR3 length: 18 amino acids. With 6 bases removed from V and 0 bases from J, the gap between germline ends came to 21 bases. Germline V gene sequence: CDR1 SGHDN, CDR2 FVKESK.

The chain joins TRBV19 to TRBJ2-3, with a possible D match to TRBD2 (6 bases). V lost 3 bases and J lost 0, with 10 bases in between. The CDR3 contains 15 residues. Looked up from germline, CDR1 is LNHDA and CDR2 is SQIVND (reference sequence). The CDR3 region is CASSIGAGSTDTQYF. As DNA, the CDR3 is TGTGCCAGTAGTATCGGGGCGGGAAGCACAGATACGCAGTATTTT. The full variable domain, rest sourced from reference TRBV19 and TRBJ2-3, is DGGITQSPKYLFRKEGQNVTLSCEQNLNHDAMYWYRQDPGQGLRLIYYSQIVNDFQKGDIAEGYSVSREKKESFPLTVTSAQKNPTAFYLCASSIGAGSTDTQYFGPGTRLTVL.

This chain joins TRBV4-3 and TRBJ1-6; D ambiguous. Germline CDR1 and CDR2: LGHNA and YSLEER. The ends were cut back, 0 bases at V and 10 bases at J, with 16 bases in the middle. The CDR3 sequence is 16 residues long. The CDR3 protein is CASSQEFGGTNSPLHF. As DNA, the CDR3 is TGCGCCAGCAGCCAAGAATTTGGAGGTACTAACTCACCCCTCCACTTT.

This clone turned up a few times. V gene TRBV19 combines with J gene TRBJ2-7; tentatively, D is TRBD1 (5 bases). The V end was cut by 6 bases, the J end by 3 bases, with 6 bases between. The germline CDR1 and CDR2 sequences are LNHDA and SQIVND (reference sequence). The CDR3 is made up of 11 amino acids. The CDR3 is CASSQGYEQYF. CDR3 in DNA: TGTGCCAGTAGCCAGGGCTACGAGCAGTACTTC.

The chain employs TRBV7-2 and TRBJ1-2, with D maybe TRBD1 (6 bases). CDR1 and CDR2 from the germline V gene are SGHTA and FQGNSA. The V and J ends lost 0 bases and 7 bases respectively, with 18 bases between them. This CDR3 spans 16 amino acids. The CDR3 is CASSLAAGGARGGYTF. The CDR3 DNA reads as TGTGCCAGCAGCTTAGCGGCGGGGGGCGCCAGGGGTGGCTACACCTTC.

This clone is a singleton in its sample. DNA for the CDR3: TGTGCCAGCAGTTACGGCACAGGGGCCTCCTACGAGCAGTACTTC. Amino acid sequence: CASSYGTGASYEQYF. V gene TRBV6-6 combines with J gene TRBJ2-7; 7 positions agree with TRBD1. V lost 2 bases and J lost 0; bases outside the gene matches: 4. The CDR3 contains 15 residues. Germline V CDR1 and CDR2: MNHNY, SVGAGI (reference sequence).

This clone was recorded only once. The chain carries TRBV4-3 and TRBJ1-5, with D unresolved. Trimming pared 0 bases from V and 3 bases from J, leaving 12 bases between. The length of the CDR3 is 16 residues. The germline gives CDR1 LGHNA, CDR2 YSLEER. The CDR3 loop is CASSQEVGDTNQPQHF. In DNA, the CDR3 is TGCGCCAGCAGCCAAGAAGTGGGAGATACCAATCAGCCCCAGCATTTT.

As regards this clone: Other nucleotide sequences in the sample specify the same CDR3. The chain combines TRBV7-6 with TRBJ1-2; 7 nucleotides align to TRBD1. Germline CDR1 reads SGHVS; CDR2 reads FNYEAQ. The J segment lost 2 bases and the V segment lost 0 bases, leaving 3 bases of the junction unmatched. The CDR3 has 15 amino acids. The chain's CDR3 is CASSLAVQGNYGYTF. The DNA of the CDR3 is TGTGCCAGCAGCTTAGCGGTACAGGGGAACTATGGCTACACCTTC. Variable domain in full (rest from reference TRBV7-6 and TRBJ1-2): GAGVSQSPRYKVTKRGQDVALRCDPISGHVSLYWYRQALGQGPEFLTYFNYEAQQDKSGLPNDRFSAERPEGSISTLTIQRTEQRDSAMYRCASSLAVQGNYGYTFGSGTRLTVV.

This clone was seen ten or more times. The rearrangement joins TRBV29-1 to TRBJ2-1; TRBD1 is a possible D gene (6 bases). V lost 2 bases and J lost 10, with 12 bases in between. The germline gives CDR1 SQVTM, CDR2 ANQGSEA. This CDR3 region has 12 residues. The CDR3 reads CSVERDIWEQFF. The DNA for the CDR3 is TGCAGCGTTGAAAGGGACATTTGGGAGCAGTTCTTC.

The CDR3 bases are TGTGCCTGGAGTGTGGGCAGTCAGACAGGGGCTTTCTTT. Translated: CAWSVGSQTGAFF. The V and J genes are TRBV30 and TRBJ1-1; 7 nucleotides align to TRBD1. The CDR3 spans 13 residues. V lost 0 bases, J lost 11 bases, and 9 bases stayed unmatched. Germline assignment: CDR1 GTSNPN and CDR2 SVGIG (reference sequence). The full variable domain, its missing parts supplied by reference TRBV30 and TRBJ1-1, is SQTIHQWPATLVQPVGSPLSLECTVEGTSNPNLYWYRQAAGRGLQLLFYSVGIGQISSEVPQNLSASRPQDRQFILSSKKLLLSDSGFYLCAWSVGSQTGAFFGQGTRLTVV.

The chain joins TRBV27 to TRBJ2-7, with TRBD2 as a possible D gene (5 bases). CDR1 and CDR2 (germline): MNHEY, SMNVEV (reference sequence). With 1 base removed from V and 4 bases from J, the gap between germline ends came to 5 bases. The CDR3 consists of 12 residues. CDR3 DNA: TGTGCCAGCAGTTTATGGAGGTACGAGCAGTACTTC. It is translated as CASSLWRYEQYF.

The chain employs TRBV5-6 and TRBJ2-3; 7 bases are shared with TRBD2. Germline assignment: CDR1 SGHDT and CDR2 YYEEEE. Trimming cost V 5 bases and J 2 bases; bases outside gene matches: 2. The CDR3 is made up of 13 amino acids. The CDR3 DNA reads as TGTGCCAGCAGAGCGGGGAACACAGATACGCAGTATTTT. This codes for CASRAGNTDTQYF.

This clone was observed a single time. CDR3 residues: CASSQNTPWGRETQYF. The CDR3 nucleotides read TGTGCCAGCAGCCAAAACACCCCATGGGGGAGGGAGACCCAGTACTTC. This chain joins TRBV4-2 and TRBJ2-5; tentative D call: TRBD2 (6 bases). The ends were cut back, 2 bases at V and 5 bases at J, with 18 bases in the middle. Per the germline V gene, CDR1 is LGHNA and CDR2 is YNFKEQ. This CDR3 is 16 amino acids long.

The chain carries TRBV6-5 and TRBJ1-5, with 7 bases fitting TRBD1. V was clipped by 6 bases and J by 3 bases; unmatched bases: 5. The CDR3 spans 14 residues. Per the germline V gene, CDR1 is MNHEY and CDR2 is SVGAGI. The CDR3 reads CASRPGQANQPQHF. As DNA, the CDR3 is TGTGCCAGCAGACCAGGACAGGCCAATCAGCCCCAGCATTTT.

The chain has TRBV6-6 and TRBJ1-5; tentatively, D is TRBD1 (5 bases). The CDR3 consists of 16 residues. Germline CDR1 MNHNY, CDR2 SVGAGI (reference sequence). V lost 6 bases to trimming and J lost 6 bases, with 21 bases between them. The CDR3 protein is CASRVTGGDLSQPQHF. CDR3 bases: TGTGCCAGCAGAGTTACGGGGGGGGACTTGAGTCAGCCCCAGCATTTT.

The gene calls are TRBV7-2 and TRBJ2-1; 8 bases fit TRBD2. CDR1 is SGHTA and CDR2 is FQGNSA in the germline V gene. There are 17 residues in the CDR3. The junction had 7 bases not matched to a gene; V was cut back by 3 bases and J by 0 bases. In DNA form, the CDR3 reads TGTGCCAGCAGCTTCCCCTCGGCGGGGGGCTCCTACAATGAGCAGTTCTTC. This encodes CASSFPSAGGSYNEQFF.

The genes are TRBV19 and TRBJ1-4, with a tentative D call TRBD1 (6 bases). The ends were cut back, 8 bases at V and 1 base at J, with 11 bases in the middle. The CDR3 covers 14 residues. Germline loops: CDR1 LNHDA, CDR2 SQIVND (reference sequence). CDR3 residues: CASHFRGTNEKLFF. CDR3 nucleotide sequence: TGTGCCAGTCACTTCAGGGGAACTAATGAAAAACTGTTTTTT.